These T cell receptor beta chains were read from a single sample in a study of T-cell reconstitution after alpha-beta-depleted transplantation in children. TCRdb fed the PCR reads into MiXCR, producing one record per CDR3 protein. Here the sample spans some 280,000 distinct CDR3 sequences, almost 10% being singletons. The sample in question was PBMCs from the stem cell graft donor, obtained from the stem cell graft. These receptors originate from a human donor who donated a stem cell graft to a child with SCID. CDR3s include the opening cysteine and the closing phenylalanine or tryptophan. The D gene is left open where the match is weak. Expanded clones are given a class, and other clones once, few, many or no size at all.

d_call clone_size cdr3_length j_call v_call cdr3_nt cdr3_aa
- - 13 TRBJ1-4 TRBV20-1 TGCAGTGCGGAAAAGGGGGGAGGTGAAAAACTGTTTTTT CSAEKGGGEKLFF
TRBD2 - 17 TRBJ2-3 TRBV18 TGTGCCAGCTCACCAACGAAGGATAGCGGGGGCACAGATACGCAGTATTTT CASSPTKDSGGTDTQYF
- few 15 TRBJ1-1 TRBV15 TGTGCCACCAGCTTAGATCCAGAGGGAAACACTGAAGCTTTCTTT CATSLDPEGNTEAFF
- - 13 TRBJ2-3 TRBV20-1 TGCAGTGCTAGAGGGGGAATCACAGATACGCAGTATTTT CSARGGITDTQYF
TRBD2 few 15 TRBJ2-3 TRBV6-4 TGTGCCAGCCGGCCCCGGGGGGGCCAGTTTGATACGCAGTATTTT CASRPRGGQFDTQYF
- few 13 TRBJ2-7 TRBV7-6 TGTGCCAGCAGCTTACACGGGGCCTACGAGCAGTACTTC CASSLHGAYEQYF
TRBD1 - 17 TRBJ1-5 TRBV11-2 TGTGCCAGCAGCTTAGGGGACAGGGTCAATAGCAATCAGCCCCAGCATTTT CASSLGDRVNSNQPQHF
- - 11 TRBJ2-4 TRBV19 TGTGCCAGTAGTTCGGTGGACATTCAGTACTTC CASSSVDIQYF
TRBD1 many 17 TRBJ2-6 TRBV5-1 TGCGCCAGCAGCTTGACAGGGGGCTGGAGCGGGGCCAACGTCCTGACTTTC CASSLTGGWSGANVLTF
TRBD2 - 15 TRBJ2-3 TRBV5-4 TGTGCCAGCAGCCTTGAGCGGGGGGGCGGAGATACGCAGTATTTT CASSLERGGGDTQYF
- many 14 TRBJ2-2 TRBV2 TGTGCCAGCTTCTTGACAGCGAACACCGGGGAGCTGTTTTTT CASFLTANTGELFF
- - 14 TRBJ1-2 TRBV4-1 TGCGCCAGCAGCCAAGATAGGGAAGGGGCTGGCTACACCTTC CASSQDREGAGYTF
- few 14 TRBJ2-3 TRBV20-1 TGCAGTGCTAGAGAGTCGCGGGTCGCAGATACGCAGTATTTT CSARESRVADTQYF
- - 14 TRBJ2-5 TRBV7-6 TGTGCCAGCAGCAAGACAGCGTGGGGAGAGACCCAGTACTTC CASSKTAWGETQYF
- few 15 TRBJ2-5 TRBV7-9 TGTGCCAGCAGCCCTCCGCTGGGGGGCCAAGAGACCCAGTACTTC CASSPPLGGQETQYF
TRBD2 few 16 TRBJ2-3 TRBV6-5 TGTGCCAGCAGTTACCTAGCGGGGGGGCCCTCAGATACGCAGTATTTT CASSYLAGGPSDTQYF
- few 13 TRBJ1-1 TRBV19 TGTGCCAGTAAGGCCAGGGGAGGCGCTGAAGCTTTCTTT CASKARGGAEAFF
- many 15 TRBJ2-1 TRBV7-3 TGTGCCAGCAGCTTAACAGGGGACTCCTACAATGAGCAGTTCTTC CASSLTGDSYNEQFF
- many 15 TRBJ2-3 TRBV5-8 TGTGCCAGCAGCTTGGGAGGGGCTAACACAGATACGCAGTATTTT CASSLGGANTDTQYF
TRBD1 few 17 TRBJ2-7 TRBV5-1 TGCGCCAGCAGCAAGACAGGGGGCGCGTCTTATTTCTACGAGCAGTACTTC CASSKTGGASYFYEQYF
- - 12 TRBJ1-1 TRBV18 TGTGCCAGCTCACCCCAGCTGGGCGAAGCTTTCTTT CASSPQLGEAFF
- - 13 TRBJ1-1 TRBV5-1 TGCGCCAGCAGAATAAGTGGGAACACTGAAGCTTTCTTT CASRISGNTEAFF
- - 16 TRBJ2-7 TRBV3-1 TGTGCCAGCAGCCAAGCCCCTCCAAGGATGGGCTACGAGCAGTACTTC CASSQAPPRMGYEQYF
TRBD1 many 16 TRBJ2-1 TRBV25-1 TGTGCCAGCAGTGAACCGGGACAGGGGGCGCGCAATGAGCAGTTCTTC CASSEPGQGARNEQFF
TRBD1 many 15 TRBJ1-2 TRBV13 TGTGCCAGCAGCTTAGGCCAGGGGGCAAAGGATGGCTACACCTTC CASSLGQGAKDGYTF
- few 12 TRBJ2-1 TRBV20-1 TGCAGTGCTAGAGCCTTGCCTGGGGAGCAGTTCTTC CSARALPGEQFF
TRBD1 - 15 TRBJ1-2 TRBV4-1 TGCGCCAGCAGCCAAGAGAACAGGGGGAACTATGGCTACACCTTC CASSQENRGNYGYTF
- few 17 TRBJ2-4 TRBV9 TGTGCCAGCAGCGGGGGGTTCCCGGGGTCGTCCAAAAACATTCAGTACTTC CASSGGFPGSSKNIQYF
TRBD1 few 19 TRBJ2-6 TRBV10-3 TGTGCCATCAGTGAGTCGATGGCAGGGGGCGATCCTGGGGCCAACGTCCTGACTTTC CAISESMAGGDPGANVLTF
- - 12 TRBJ1-2 TRBV10-3 TGTGCCATCATGGGGGATGGGTATGGCTACACCTTC CAIMGDGYGYTF